This T cell receptor (beta chain) emerged from a study of T cells in tuberculosis (dated by TCRdb to 2016 to 2018). General notes on the study: The study combined CD1B tetramers and high-throughput TCR immunosequencing to characterize T cells specific for the mycobacterial lipid antigen glucose monomycolate (GMM). IGRA-negative adolescents, IGRA-positive adolescents with latent tuberculosis and adults with active tuberculosis, ten per group, were compared in a South African clinical cohort. PBMC from patients with active tuberculosis were archived either before the start of standard anti-tuberculosis treatment or within 7 days of starting that treatment.

The label giving this sample's time point can be read as: new active TB diagnosis, blood taken before or within 7 days of starting treatment. The active tuberculosis patients were newly diagnosed, HIV-seronegative South African adults aged 18 years or older. Confirmation of active tuberculosis came from positive sputum smear microscopy and/or a positive M. tuberculosis culture. Immunosequencing was performed on unsorted cryopreserved PBMC, with approximately 110,000 T cells per clinical donor covered on average. The CDR3 sequence holds 14 residues, the cysteine and phenylalanine included. Just the 42-base CDR3 DNA is kept, in frame starting at base 1. Clipping removes 6 bases from V and 7 bases from J, with 6 as the unmatched junction base count. Looking up the germline V gene yields CDR1 SNHLY and CDR2 FYNNEI. The immunoSEQ multiplex PCR assay was used to generate TCR libraries, with TCR-beta and/or TCR-alpha/delta assays applied to each sample. The Illumina high-throughput platform was used to sequence the amplified TCR libraries. Concerning the study's data processing: Clustering and dimensionality reduction relied on pairwise TCRdist distances among GMM-specific receptors from T cells that were either sorted ex vivo or expanded in vitro. Each clinical repertoire was scored by mean NN-distance, the average TCRdist to the nearest 10% of tetramer-positive reference sequences. GEM TCR motif frequency was calculated as the fraction of unique TCRs that matched known GEM sequences in V/J usage and CDR3 length. Linear discriminant analysis with leave-one-out cross-validation, implemented in scikit-learn, was used to classify active tuberculosis. The immuneACCESS repertoire file appears here via TCRdb, limited to in-frame rearrangements. These files lack a portion of the clones; in checked studies, under half of the deficit traces to unresolved V genes, and the cause of the others is not known. Clonal size and the V and J genes are those of that table, whereas D and trimming came from the DNA. Recorded for this sample are about 33,000 clones; 92% of them occurred a single time. 5.5% to 7.5% of the sample is held by the ten biggest clonotypes.

Summary of the overall study and its limitations: An accuracy of about 89% (AUROC 0.75 to 0.9) was reached by a classifier using the diverse GMM-specific repertoire, compared with 60% to 70% accuracy when GEM motif frequencies were used. Which clinical samples got chosen depended on the availability of cryopreserved specimens, and the active tuberculosis cases were adults, whereas the controls were adolescents. Compared with IGRA-negative controls, TCR-alpha repertoires from active tuberculosis had smaller mean NN-distances to GMM-specific TCRs, which suggests clonal expansion of these TCRs. The smaller NN-distances in active tuberculosis patients were driven in part by shorter CDR3-alpha lengths, while the difference seen for TCR-beta was not statistically significant.

This clone appeared once. This clone's antigen is unknown. Qualities for individual bases were not recorded, and no much larger clone is one base off. This TCR was recovered from an adult with tuberculosis. Some clones in this sample may be carry-over from other donors' samples. Rearrangement joined TRBV2 to TRBJ1-6; 7 bases in the middle match TRBD1. The specimen comprised PBMCs, sampled at tuberculosis diagnosis. The DNA reads as follows: TGTGCCAGCAGGCCGACAGGGTGGAATTCACCCCTCCACTTT. The resulting protein is CASRPTGWNSPLHF.